This entry lists 30 T cell receptor beta chains sequenced from one sample in a study of cytomegalovirus exposure and HLA in healthy donors. The PCR was carried out with 60 Vbeta primers and 13 Jbeta primers. Measured with immunoSEQ multiplex PCR; TCRdb has only the in-frame clones, and not every one. The sample lists 150,000 to 200,000 clones; about 70% were seen once. The sample comprised PBMCs. The receptors derive from a woman in her 30s in good health and CMV-seronegative.

The rearrangement joins TRBV18 to TRBJ2-7; 8 positions agree with TRBD2. With V trimmed by 0 bases and J by 4 bases, 8 bases remained unmatched. The CDR3 loop spans 16 amino acids. Per the germline V gene, CDR1 is KGHSH and CDR2 is LQKENI. The CDR3 sequence is CASSPPGLAGSYEQYF. For the CDR3, the DNA is TGTGCCAGCTCACCACCCGGATTAGCGGGATCGTACGAGCAGTACTTC.

The chain has TRBV15 and TRBJ2-5; 10 nucleotides agree with TRBD2. V trimming: 3 bases; J trimming: 5 bases; junction bases outside the gene matches: 18. CDR1 and CDR2 (germline): LNHNV, YYDKDF (reference sequence). This CDR3 comprises 19 residues. Here the CDR3 DNA reads TGTGCCACCAGCAGTGGGGGGGCGTATAGCGGGGGGCGTGGTGAGACCCAGTACTTC. Amino acids: CATSSGGAYSGGRGETQYF.

The V gene is TRBV7-2, the J gene TRBJ1-4; D gene uncertain. V was cut by 0 bases and J by 7 bases, with 9 bases left in between. The CDR3 is 14 residues long. From germline, CDR1 is SGHTA and CDR2 FQGNSA. CDR3 in amino acids: CASSLAGASEKLFF. CDR3 DNA: TGTGCCAGCAGCTTAGCCGGAGCCAGTGAAAAACTGTTTTTT. The full variable domain, rest sourced from reference TRBV7-2 and TRBJ1-4, is GAGVSQSPSNKVTEKGKDVELRCDPISGHTALYWYRQSLGQGLEFLIYFQGNSAPDKSGLPSDRFSAERTGGSVSTLTIQRTQQEDSAVYLCASSLAGASEKLFFGSGTQLSVL.

The V gene is TRBV28, the J gene TRBJ2-4, with 7 nucleotides matching TRBD2. Germline-derived CDR1 and CDR2 are MDHEN and SYDVKM. This CDR3 spans 14 amino acids. V shed 6 bases and J 6 bases; nucleotides not matched to a gene: 8. The CDR3, as DNA: TGTGCCAGCAGGCGGGCGGGAGATGGAAACATTCAGTACTTC. Residues: CASRRAGDGNIQYF.

This chain joins TRBV2 and TRBJ2-7; TRBD1 is a possible D gene (5 bases). The length of the CDR3 is 14 residues. Germline CDR1 and CDR2: SNHLY and FYNNEI. V was cut by 7 bases and J by 0 bases, with 13 bases left in between. CDR3 nucleotides: TGTGCCAGCACCGCAGACAGAAGCTCCTACGAGCAGTACTTC. This encodes CASTADRSSYEQYF.

The chain has TRBV5-1 and TRBJ2-7; a possible D gene is TRBD2 (6 bases). V was pared by 3 bases and J by 1 base, with 11 bases between. This CDR3 contains 14 residues. CDR1 and CDR2 (germline): SGHRS, YFSETQ. The CDR3 DNA reads TGCGCCAGCAGCTACTCCGGGACTTCCTACGAGCAGTACTTC. Its protein product is CASSYSGTSYEQYF.

The chain uses TRBV29-1 and TRBJ2-7, with D hard to call. CDR3 size: 12 residues. V was pared by 5 bases and J by 3 bases, with 11 bases between. Germline V gives CDR1 SQVTM, CDR2 ANQGSEA. CDR3 protein: CSVTSTIYEQYF. In DNA form, the CDR3 reads TGCAGCGTTACTTCGACAATCTACGAGCAGTACTTC.

V usage is TRBV4-3 and J usage is TRBJ2-3; 7 bases line up with TRBD2. CDR1 and CDR2 (germline): LGHNA, YSLEER. V shed 0 bases, J shed 1 base, and the junction held 4 bases outside the gene matches. CDR3 size: 16 residues. CDR3 protein: CASSQELADRTDTQYF. The CDR3 DNA reads as TGCGCCAGCAGCCAAGAGCTAGCGGACCGCACAGATACGCAGTATTTT.

This clone turned up a few times. The chain links TRBV19 to TRBJ1-1; D might be TRBD1 (5 bases). CDR1 LNHDA and CDR2 SQIVND come from the germline V gene (reference sequence). The CDR3 is made up of 15 amino acids. V lost 1 base to trimming and J lost 0 bases, with 9 bases between them. The CDR3 region has the DNA TGTGCCAGTAGTATAGCCGGGGGACTGAACACTGAAGCTTTCTTT. This encodes CASSIAGGLNTEAFF.

There are a few counts of this clone. The chain carries TRBV2 and TRBJ2-7; no definite D call. Trimming removed 6 bases from V and 2 bases from J, with 8 bases in between. CDR1 SNHLY and CDR2 FYNNEI come from the germline V gene. The CDR3 has 12 amino acids. The CDR3 here is CASSRSAYEQYF. The CDR3 nucleotides read TGTGCCAGCAGCCGGTCGGCCTACGAGCAGTACTTC. Together with reference TRBV2 and TRBJ2-7, the CDR3 gives the full variable domain: EPEVTQTPSHQVTQMGQEVILRCVPISNHLYFYWYRQILGQKVEFLVSFYNNEISEKSEIFDDQFSVERPDGSNFTLKIRSTKLEDSAMYFCASSRSAYEQYFGPGTRLTVT.

The V call is TRBV19, the J call TRBJ2-5, with 7 bases identical to TRBD1. Unmatched junction bases numbered 5, after V lost 3 bases and J lost 1 base. The CDR3 runs 15 residues. Germline values: CDR1 LNHDA, CDR2 SQIVND (reference sequence). CDR3 DNA sequence: TGTGCCAGTAGTATCGGCAGGGGGATCCAAGAGACCCAGTACTTC. Translated: CASSIGRGIQETQYF. Supplemented by reference TRBV19 and TRBJ2-5, the full variable domain reads DGGITQSPKYLFRKEGQNVTLSCEQNLNHDAMYWYRQDPGQGLRLIYYSQIVNDFQKGDIAEGYSVSREKKESFPLTVTSAQKNPTAFYLCASSIGRGIQETQYFGPGTRLLVL.

This rearrangement joins TRBV30 to TRBJ1-2, with D hard to call. V lost 2 bases and J lost 2, with 6 bases in between. The V gene's germline CDR1 is GTSNPN and CDR2 SVGIG (reference sequence). The CDR3 has 12 amino acids. CDR3 protein: CAWSRQNYGYTF. In nucleotides, the CDR3 is TGTGCCTGGAGTCGTCAGAACTATGGCTACACCTTC.

The chain carries TRBV15 and TRBJ2-1; TRBD2 matches at 8 bases. The CDR3 sequence is 14 residues long. Unmatched junction bases numbered 8, after V lost 5 bases and J lost 8 bases. Germline CDR1 LNHNV, CDR2 YYDKDF (reference sequence). Here the CDR3 reads CATSHTQLADEQFF. As DNA, the CDR3 is TGTGCCACCAGCCATACCCAACTAGCGGATGAGCAGTTCTTC.

J is TRBJ2-5 and V is TRBV5-4; 7 positions agree with TRBD1. CDR1 and CDR2 (germline): SGHNT, YYREEE (reference sequence). V dropped 4 bases and J dropped 3; count of bases not matched to a gene: 6. The CDR3 runs to 14 residues. Written as DNA, the CDR3 is TGTGCCAGCAGCCGACAGGGTCGGGAAGAGACCCAGTACTTC. Protein sequence: CASSRQGREETQYF.

This clone was counted once. The chain combines TRBV7-9 with TRBJ1-5; a possible D gene is TRBD1 (5 bases). The CDR3 has 15 amino acids. V was pared by 1 base and J by 5 bases, with 12 bases between. Germline V lookup: CDR1 SEHNR, CDR2 FQNEAQ (reference sequence). The CDR3 loop is CASSLDGQGYQPQHF. The CDR3 nucleotides read TGTGCCAGCAGCTTAGATGGGCAGGGCTATCAGCCCCAGCATTTT.

The chain recombines TRBV19 with TRBJ2-5; TRBD2 is a possible D gene (6 bases). The CDR3 consists of 13 residues. Trimming pared 3 bases from V and 4 bases from J, leaving 9 bases between. Germline values: CDR1 LNHDA, CDR2 SQIVND (reference sequence). The DNA for the CDR3 is TGTGCCAGTAGTATCTGGGGGGTAGAGACCCAGTACTTC. The encoded protein is CASSIWGVETQYF.

The V call is TRBV7-9, the J call TRBJ1-2; no reliable D call. Germline V CDR1 and CDR2: SEHNR, FQNEAQ (reference sequence). Trimming took off 5 bases at V and 4 bases at J, with 11 bases between the two ends. The CDR3 covers 13 residues. The CDR3 protein is CASSLPGSYGYTF. The DNA of the CDR3 is TGTGCCAGCAGCCTTCCGGGGAGCTATGGCTACACCTTC.

The V and J genes are TRBV6-5 and TRBJ1-2; D might be TRBD1 (6 bases). This CDR3 spans 14 amino acids. V lost 5 bases and J 7 bases, leaving 17 bases between the germline ends. Germline V gene data show CDR1 as MNHEY and CDR2 as SVGAGI. The CDR3 DNA sequence: TGTGCCAGCAGTGCAGGGGACAACTATCGTGGCTACACCTTC. Its translation: CASSAGDNYRGYTF.

The gene calls are TRBV18 and TRBJ2-2; D uncertain. Germline CDR1 and CDR2: KGHSH and LQKENI. V lost 6 bases, J lost 6 bases, and 20 bases lay in between. The CDR3 loop spans 16 amino acids. The CDR3 DNA reads as TGTGCCAGCTCTCCCATTATGGCCGGAGAATCCGGGGAGCTGTTTTTT. Residues: CASSPIMAGESGELFF.

V gene TRBV5-6 combines with J gene TRBJ1-1, with D uncertain. The CDR3 contains 13 residues. CDR1 is SGHDT and CDR2 is YYEEEE in the germline V gene. Trimming removed 3 bases at V and 0 bases at J, with 6 bases between. The chain's CDR3 is CASSSRVNTEAFF. In nucleotides, the CDR3 is TGTGCCAGCAGCTCGCGTGTGAACACTGAAGCTTTCTTT.

V is TRBV5-1 and J is TRBJ2-5; D unclear. Between the trimmed V and J ends, which lost 0 bases and 5 bases, there was a span of 8 bases. Germline CDR1 SGHRS, CDR2 YFSETQ. CDR3 length: 13 residues. DNA for the CDR3: TGCGCCAGCAGCTTGGCTTTGGAGGAGACCCAGTACTTC. This translates into CASSLALEETQYF.

The chain has TRBV5-1 and TRBJ1-4; TRBD1 is a possible D gene (5 bases). Germline-derived CDR1 and CDR2 are SGHRS and YFSETQ. CDR3 length: 16 amino acids. The V end lost 0 bases, the J end lost 4 bases, and 13 bases lay between the germline ends. CDR3 nucleotides: TGCGCCAGCAGCTTGGGGGGGACTCGTGTTAATGAAAAACTGTTTTTT. Its translation is CASSLGGTRVNEKLFF.

DNA of the CDR3: TGTGCCACCAGCAGAGCTAGGCCAGGGGGCAACACCGGGGAGCTGTTTTTT. It translates to CATSRARPGGNTGELFF. This chain uses TRBV15 with TRBJ2-2; 8 nucleotides match TRBD1. CDR1 is LNHNV and CDR2 is YYDKDF in the germline V gene (reference sequence). This CDR3 contains 17 residues. J gave up 2 bases and V 1 base, and 6 bases lay outside the gene matches. Drawing the rest from reference TRBV15 and TRBJ2-2, the complete variable domain is DAMVIQNPRYQVTQFGKPVTLSCSQTLNHNVMYWYQQKSSQAPKLLFHYYDKDFNNEADTPDNFQSRRPNTSFCFLDIRSPGLGDTAMYLCATSRARPGGNTGELFFGEGSRLTVL.

As to this clone: Other DNA sequences in this sample translate to the same CDR3. The chain is built from TRBV7-9 and TRBJ1-1, with D hard to call. The CDR3 totals 13 residues. V shed 0 bases and J shed 2 bases, with 4 bases lying between them. Germline CDR1 SEHNR, CDR2 FQNEAQ (reference sequence). CDR3 coding DNA: TGTGCCAGCAGCTTAGCGAGAAACACTGAAGCTTTCTTT. Residues: CASSLARNTEAFF.

The J gene is TRBJ2-7, the V gene TRBV2; a possible D gene is TRBD1 (5 bases). Germline V gives CDR1 SNHLY, CDR2 FYNNEI. V lost 8 bases, J lost 5 bases, and 22 bases lay in between. CDR3 length equals 15 residues. CDR3 protein: CASLLTTARSNEQYF. CDR3 coding DNA: TGTGCCAGCCTGTTGACGACAGCTAGATCCAACGAGCAGTACTTC.

Relative to its sample, this clone is medium-sized (0.01 to 0.1%). The chain is built from TRBV12-5 and TRBJ1-1; D is uncertain. This CDR3 is 12 amino acids long. Germline values: CDR1 LGHNT, CDR2 FRNRAP. The germline V and J ends were trimmed by 3 bases and 8 bases, with 10 bases remaining between them. The CDR3 region is CASGFAGPEAFF. The CDR3 DNA reads as TGTGCTAGTGGTTTTGCGGGCCCGGAAGCTTTCTTT.

The chain is built from TRBV29-1 and TRBJ2-7; a possible D gene is TRBD2 (5 bases). The CDR3 totals 11 residues. V was shortened by 6 bases and J by 6 bases, with 12 bases between the two germline ends. CDR1 and CDR2 from the germline V gene are SQVTM and ANQGSEA. The CDR3 bases are TGCAGCGTCCCCTCCGGGATCGAGCAGTACTTC. Encoded protein: CSVPSGIEQYF.

V is TRBV7-3 and J is TRBJ2-2; TRBD1 aligns across 8 bases. Per the germline V gene, CDR1 is SGHTA and CDR2 is FQGTGA. V trimming: 0 bases; J trimming: 2 bases; junction bases outside the gene matches: 8. This CDR3 spans 18 amino acids. CDR3 region: CASSLTRAGGLNTGELFF. The CDR3 bases are TGTGCCAGCAGCTTAACTCGGGCAGGGGGCCTAAACACCGGGGAGCTGTTTTTT.

This chain links TRBV7-3 with TRBJ2-1, with 9 positions matching TRBD1. CDR1 and CDR2 (germline): SGHTA, FQGTGA. Germline trimming cut 5 bases from V and 7 bases from J; bases unmatched to any gene: 9. This CDR3 region has 15 residues. In DNA form, the CDR3 reads TGTGCCAGCAGCCTGGGGACAGGGTGGAAAAATGAGCAGTTCTTC. Residues: CASSLGTGWKNEQFF.

V gene TRBV11-2 combines with J gene TRBJ1-6; D may be TRBD1 (5 bases). There are 14 residues in the CDR3. Germline CDR1 SGHAT, CDR2 FQNNGV. Trimming took 6 bases from V and 5 from J, leaving 11 bases between them. Here the CDR3 reads CASSSRVNNSPLHF. The CDR3 DNA reads TGTGCCAGCAGTTCCAGGGTTAATAATTCACCCCTCCACTTT.